This T cell receptor beta chain was captured by sequencing in a study of T-cell memory formation after mild COVID-19. Study-level results: Mainly CM and EM harbored the contracting CD4+ clones; mainly EMRA harbored the CD8+ ones. Day 15 to 85 contracting clones showed balanced CD4/CD8; later expanders leaned CD4+.

TCRdb itself ran the 5' RACE reads through MiXCR, one entry per CDR3 protein. Of about 430,000 distinct CDR3 sequences listed, more than 20% were seen once; the top ten hold 8.5% to 9%. This clonotype was counted ten times or more. Its antigen is unidentified. The CDR3 length is 15 residues. Trimming took 1 base from V and 2 from J, leaving 10 bases between them. Germline V CDR1 and CDR2: SGHVS, FQNEAQ. The rearrangement joins TRBV7-8 to TRBJ2-3; no clear D gene. This sequence was found in an adult woman who had mild COVID-19 (a few samples of this study predate the infection). Cell type and time point are not known. Input material: PBMCs or a T cell subset sorted from them (not recorded which). CDR3 coding DNA: TGTGCCAGCAGCTTAGGTCGGCGTTTCACAGATACGCAGTATTTT. This encodes CASSLGRRFTDTQYF.